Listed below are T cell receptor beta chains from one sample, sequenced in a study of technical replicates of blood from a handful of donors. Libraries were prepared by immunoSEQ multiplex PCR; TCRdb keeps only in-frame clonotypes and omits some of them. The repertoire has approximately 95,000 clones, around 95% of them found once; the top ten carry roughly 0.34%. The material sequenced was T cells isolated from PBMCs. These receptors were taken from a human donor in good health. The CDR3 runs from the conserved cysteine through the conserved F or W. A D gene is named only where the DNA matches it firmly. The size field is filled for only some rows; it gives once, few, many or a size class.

CDR3aa: CASSLEVALAGAWETQYF
CDR3nt: TGCGCCAGCAGCTTGGAAGTAGCGCTAGCGGGAGCTTGGGAGACCCAGTACTTC
abundance: .
v_gene: TRBV5-1
d_gene: TRBD2
j_gene: TRBJ2-5

CDR3aa: CASSRQGANTEAFF
CDR3nt: TGTGCCAGCAGTCGACAGGGGGCGAACACTGAAGCTTTCTTT
abundance: .
v_gene: TRBV28
d_gene: TRBD1
j_gene: TRBJ1-1

CDR3aa: CASSQDGQGSRRQYF
CDR3nt: TGTGCCAGCAGCCAGGACGGACAGGGCTCACGGCGGCAGTACTTC
abundance: .
v_gene: TRBV7-2
d_gene: TRBD1
j_gene: TRBJ2-7

CDR3aa: CASSSGRGTDTQYF
CDR3nt: TGTGCCAGCAGCTCCGGGAGGGGGACAGATACGCAGTATTTT
abundance: .
v_gene: TRBV11-3
d_gene: TRBD2
j_gene: TRBJ2-3

CDR3aa: CASSNLPGGSNYGYTF
CDR3nt: TGTGCCAGTAGTAACTTGCCAGGGGGCAGCAACTATGGCTACACCTTC
abundance: .
v_gene: TRBV19
d_gene: TRBD1
j_gene: TRBJ1-2

CDR3aa: CASRSPGQDDATQYF
CDR3nt: TGTGCCAGCAGGTCTCCGGGACAGGACGATGCTACGCAGTATTTT
abundance: .
v_gene: TRBV7-3
d_gene: TRBD1
j_gene: TRBJ2-3

CDR3aa: CASSGRDYPPDTQYF
CDR3nt: TGTGCCAGCAGCGGACGGGACTACCCGCCAGATACGCAGTATTTT
abundance: .
v_gene: TRBV7-2
d_gene: TRBD2
j_gene: TRBJ2-3

CDR3aa: CASSAGTSGSNEQFF
CDR3nt: TGTGCCAGCAGCGCCGGGACTAGCGGGAGTAATGAGCAGTTCTTC
abundance: .
v_gene: TRBV14
d_gene: TRBD2
j_gene: TRBJ2-1

CDR3aa: CASSKSREFYNEQFF
CDR3nt: TGTGCCAGCAGTAAGTCGCGGGAGTTTTACAATGAGCAGTTCTTC
abundance: .
v_gene: TRBV25-1
d_gene: TRBD2
j_gene: TRBJ2-1

CDR3aa: CASSQDREEKLFF
CDR3nt: TGCGCCAGCAGCCAAGACAGGGAAGAAAAACTGTTTTTT
abundance: once
v_gene: TRBV4-1
d_gene: .
j_gene: TRBJ1-4

CDR3aa: CASRPGTWGREEKLFF
CDR3nt: TGTGCCAGCAGGCCGGGGACGTGGGGGCGAGAGGAAAAACTGTTTTTT
abundance: .
v_gene: TRBV11-2
d_gene: .
j_gene: TRBJ1-4

CDR3aa: CASSTRTVQETQYF
CDR3nt: TGTGCCAGCAGCACGCGGACTGTCCAAGAGACCCAGTACTTC
abundance: .
v_gene: TRBV5-5
d_gene: .
j_gene: TRBJ2-5

CDR3aa: CASSPIAGYLRTDTQYF
CDR3nt: TGTGCCAGCAGTCCGATAGCGGGTTATCTACGCACAGATACGCAGTATTTT
abundance: .
v_gene: TRBV27
d_gene: TRBD2
j_gene: TRBJ2-3

CDR3aa: CASTGLGLGRQYF
CDR3nt: TGTGCCAGTACCGGCCTGGGGCTGGGGCGGCAGTACTTC
abundance: once
v_gene: TRBV19
d_gene: .
j_gene: TRBJ2-7

CDR3aa: CASSVPDGAGRDTEAFF
CDR3nt: TGTGCCAGCAGCGTACCTGACGGGGCAGGGAGGGACACTGAAGCTTTCTTT
abundance: .
v_gene: TRBV9
d_gene: .
j_gene: TRBJ1-1

CDR3aa: CASSLQGKGQSFYEQYF
CDR3nt: TGCGCCAGCAGCTTACAAGGTAAAGGACAATCTTTCTACGAGCAGTACTTC
abundance: .
v_gene: TRBV5-1
d_gene: .
j_gene: TRBJ2-7

CDR3aa: CASSGGTSRPYEQYF
CDR3nt: TGTGCCAGCAGTGGCGGGACCTCACGCCCCTACGAGCAGTACTTC
abundance: .
v_gene: TRBV2
d_gene: .
j_gene: TRBJ2-7

CDR3aa: CASSPLFLAAPYEQYF
CDR3nt: TGTGCCAGCTCACCTCTTTTTTTGGCGGCCCCCTACGAGCAGTACTTC
abundance: .
v_gene: TRBV18
d_gene: .
j_gene: TRBJ2-7

CDR3aa: CAISDYPTSGSPYEQYF
CDR3nt: TGTGCCATCAGTGACTACCCTACTAGCGGGAGTCCCTACGAGCAGTACTTC
abundance: .
v_gene: TRBV10-3
d_gene: TRBD2
j_gene: TRBJ2-7

CDR3aa: CASSQPRTSGRLETQYF
CDR3nt: TGTGCCAGCAGCCAACCCCGGACTAGCGGGAGGCTCGAGACCCAGTACTTC
abundance: .
v_gene: TRBV14
d_gene: TRBD2
j_gene: TRBJ2-5

CDR3aa: CASSSIGGEAFF
CDR3nt: TGTGCCAGCAGTTCTATAGGGGGCGAAGCTTTCTTT
abundance: .
v_gene: TRBV6-6
d_gene: TRBD1
j_gene: TRBJ1-1

CDR3aa: CASSEPTGHFNTEAFF
CDR3nt: TGTGCCAGCAGCGAACCGACAGGGCATTTCAACACTGAAGCTTTCTTT
abundance: .
v_gene: TRBV7-2
d_gene: TRBD1
j_gene: TRBJ1-1

CDR3aa: CASSDWASGGTEAFF
CDR3nt: TGTGCCAGCAGTGACTGGGCCTCAGGGGGTACTGAAGCTTTCTTT
abundance: .
v_gene: TRBV6-1
d_gene: TRBD1
j_gene: TRBJ1-1

CDR3aa: CASRNFTGVRSTEAFF
CDR3nt: TGTGCCAGCAGGAATTTCACAGGAGTCCGGTCCACTGAAGCTTTCTTT
abundance: .
v_gene: TRBV5-8
d_gene: .
j_gene: TRBJ1-1

CDR3aa: CASSQEGGRDQETQYF
CDR3nt: TGTGCCAGCAGCCAAGAAGGCGGGAGGGACCAAGAGACCCAGTACTTC
abundance: .
v_gene: TRBV4-2
d_gene: TRBD2
j_gene: TRBJ2-5

CDR3aa: CATPPDWLLAKNIQYF
CDR3nt: TGTGCCACCCCCCCTGACTGGCTACTAGCCAAAAACATTCAGTACTTC
abundance: .
v_gene: TRBV19
d_gene: .
j_gene: TRBJ2-4

CDR3aa: CASSTGTPGNTIYF
CDR3nt: TGTGCCAGCAGCACTGGGACACCTGGAAACACCATATATTTT
abundance: .
v_gene: TRBV5-4
d_gene: .
j_gene: TRBJ1-3

CDR3aa: CAWTIGLAGGSEQFF
CDR3nt: TGTGCCTGGACCATAGGACTAGCGGGAGGTAGTGAGCAGTTCTTC
abundance: .
v_gene: TRBV30
d_gene: TRBD2
j_gene: TRBJ2-1

CDR3aa: CAWSGQGITEAFF
CDR3nt: TGTGCCTGGAGTGGACAGGGTATCACTGAAGCTTTCTTT
abundance: .
v_gene: TRBV30
d_gene: TRBD1
j_gene: TRBJ1-1

CDR3aa: CASSQTGSSSYEQYF
CDR3nt: TGCGCCAGCAGCCAGACTGGTAGCAGCTCCTACGAGCAGTACTTC
abundance: once
v_gene: TRBV4-1
d_gene: .
j_gene: TRBJ2-7

CDR3aa: CASSLTSGSLAAYNEQFF
CDR3nt: TGTGCCAGCAGCTTAACTAGCGGGAGTCTCGCGGCCTACAATGAGCAGTTCTTC
abundance: .
v_gene: TRBV7-2
d_gene: TRBD2
j_gene: TRBJ2-1

CDR3aa: CASSQHREVSVAFF
CDR3nt: TGTGCCAGCAGCCAACACCGGGAAGTGTCTGTAGCTTTCTTT
abundance: few
v_gene: TRBV14
d_gene: .
j_gene: TRBJ1-1